Listed below are T cell receptor beta chains from one sample, sequenced in a study of post-analysis software for immune sequencing data. TCRdb ran MiXCR on the PCR reads and lists one entry per CDR3 protein. The table lists 650,000 to 900,000 distinct CDR3 sequences, about 43% of them singletons, with roughly 4.9% in the top ten. Sequencing input: blood. These receptors all stem from a girl aged 5-17 years with multiple sclerosis. Both conserved end residues are part of each CDR3. The D gene is left open where the match is weak. Rows may omit the clone size; those that give it use once, few, many or a size class.

j_call d_call clone_size v_call cdr3_nt cdr3_aa
TRBJ2-1 TRBD2 NA TRBV20-1 TGCAGTGCTAGAGAACTAGCGGGTCCGCAGTTCTTC CSARELAGPQFF
TRBJ2-3 NA NA TRBV6-5 TGTGCCAGCAGTTCCGGGGACTTTCCAGATACGCAGTATTTT CASSSGDFPDTQYF
TRBJ2-1 TRBD2 many TRBV5-1 TGCGCCAGCGGAGGGACTAGCGGGAACTCCTACAATGAGCAGTTCTTC CASGGTSGNSYNEQFF
TRBJ1-1 NA once TRBV12-3/TRBV12-4 TGTGCCAGCACCTGGGGGGAAGCCACTGAAGCTTTCTTT CASTWGEATEAFF
TRBJ1-6 NA NA TRBV7-4 TGTGCCAGTAGCTTAGTAGCCGGGAGCTCCTATAATTCACCCCTCCACTTT CASSLVAGSSYNSPLHF
TRBJ2-5 TRBD1 NA TRBV6-5 TGTGCCAGCAGTTACTCGGAGGGACAGGTTACAGAGACCCAGTACTTC CASSYSEGQVTETQYF
TRBJ2-1 NA once TRBV7-6 TGTGCCAGCAGCTTATTGGAGGGAAGAGGTGAGCAGTTCTTC CASSLLEGRGEQFF
TRBJ2-1 TRBD2 few TRBV4-3 TGCGCCAGCAGCCAGGGACTAGCGGACGATGAGCAGTTCTTC CASSQGLADDEQFF
TRBJ1-1 NA NA TRBV25-1 TGTGCCAGCACTGGGACCGGGTACACTGAGGCTTTCTTT CASTGTGYTEAFF
TRBJ1-2 NA NA TRBV20-1 TGCAGTGCTAGGCGGACACCTAACTATGGCTACACCTTC CSARRTPNYGYTF
TRBJ1-1 NA NA TRBV30 TGTGCCTGGACTCGGGCTGAAGCTTTCTTT CAWTRAEAFF
TRBJ2-5 NA few TRBV7-9 TGTGCCAGCAGCCCGAGTCACAAGCGGCAAGAGACCCAGTACTTC CASSPSHKRQETQYF
TRBJ2-1 NA few TRBV5-1 TGCGCCAGCAGCTTGCCCGGAGTTTCCTACAATGAGCAGTTCTTC CASSLPGVSYNEQFF
TRBJ2-1 NA NA TRBV3-1 TGTGCCAGCAGCCAAGGGCGGCTACACAATGAGCAGTTCTTC CASSQGRLHNEQFF
TRBJ1-1 NA NA TRBV12-3/TRBV12-4 TGTGCCAGCACCCGGGAGGTGGGCACTGAAGCTTTCTTT CASTREVGTEAFF
TRBJ1-5 NA NA TRBV5-6 TGTGCCAGCAGCTTTCTACAGGGCGGACAGCCCCAGCATTTT CASSFLQGGQPQHF
TRBJ2-6 NA NA TRBV29-1 TGCAGCGTCAACTCTGGGGCCAACGTCCTGACTTTC CSVNSGANVLTF
TRBJ1-1 NA NA TRBV5-1 TGTGCCAGCAGCTTAGAGGCAGGCCGTAACACTGAAGCTTTCTTT CASSLEAGRNTEAFF
TRBJ2-6 TRBD2 NA TRBV9 TGTGCCAGCAGCGCTAGCGGGACCTCTGGGGCCAACGTCCTGACTTTC CASSASGTSGANVLTF
TRBJ2-3 NA few TRBV12-3/TRBV12-4 TGTGCCAGCAGTTTTGAGCGGGCTGATACGCAGTATTTT CASSFERADTQYF
TRBJ2-1 TRBD2 few TRBV20-1 TGCAGTGCACAAGGTGGGACTAGCGGGAGGGTTTACAATGAGCAGTTCTTC CSAQGGTSGRVYNEQFF
TRBJ2-1 NA few TRBV12-3/TRBV12-4 TGTGCCAGCAGTCCCCCAGAGGGTCGCGGTGAGCAGTTCTTC CASSPPEGRGEQFF
TRBJ2-7 NA NA TRBV20-1 TGCAGTGCTCAACAAACTACCGGGACCCTTGGAGGCGAGCAGTACTTC CSAQQTTGTLGGEQYF
TRBJ2-1 NA NA TRBV27 TGTGCCAGCAGTTTTGGGTTCTGGAATGAGCAGTTCTTC CASSFGFWNEQFF
TRBJ2-7 NA NA TRBV20-1 TGCAGTGCTACCGGGACGGCGAGCTCCTACGAGCAGTACTTC CSATGTASSYEQYF
TRBJ2-3 NA NA TRBV29-1 TGCAGCGTTGAGGTGGCGGATACGCAGTATTTT CSVEVADTQYF
TRBJ2-5 NA once TRBV7-2 TGTGCCAGCAGCTTATTTTACCGAGAGACCCAGTACTTC CASSLFYRETQYF
TRBJ1-5 NA few TRBV15 TGTGCCACCAGCAGAGATTTATACAATCAGCCCCAGCATTTT CATSRDLYNQPQHF
TRBJ2-7 NA few TRBV20-1 TGCAGTGCTAGAGATAGGGCCGGGATTGCCTACGAGCAGTACTTC CSARDRAGIAYEQYF
TRBJ1-2 NA few TRBV20-1 TGCAGTGCTGGCGACTATGGCTACACCTTC CSAGDYGYTF
TRBJ2-7 NA few TRBV6-2/TRBV6-3 TGTGCCAGCAGTTACTCCTGGGACGGAGACTACGAGCAGTACTTC CASSYSWDGDYEQYF
TRBJ1-2 NA NA TRBV20-1 TGCAGTGCTCGAGGGGGTGACTTAGGCTATGGCTACACCTTC CSARGGDLGYGYTF
TRBJ2-3 TRBD2 NA TRBV5-1 TGCGCCAGCAGCTCATTAGCGGGAGGAAACACAGATACGCAGTATTTT CASSSLAGGNTDTQYF
TRBJ2-7 NA NA TRBV6-5 TGTGCCAGCAGTTACTACGGCGCCTACGAGCAGTACTTC CASSYYGAYEQYF
TRBJ2-1 NA many TRBV7-2 TGTGCCAGCAGCTTAAGGATTAGCGCGAACAATGAGCAGTTCTTC CASSLRISANNEQFF
TRBJ2-1 TRBD1 few TRBV20-1 TGCAGTGCTCGCACACAGGGGAACCAAGAGACCCAGTTCTTC CSARTQGNQETQFF
TRBJ1-4 NA NA TRBV28 TGTGCCAGCAGGTCTGGTGGGTGGGAGAGGGAACTGTTTTTT CASRSGGWERELFF
TRBJ1-2 NA NA TRBV25-1 TGTGCCAGCAGTGTAGAAAAGTATGGCTACACCTTC CASSVEKYGYTF
TRBJ2-5 TRBD2 NA TRBV29-1 TGCAGCCCGAGGGGAGGGCTAACGGGAGAGACCCAGTACTTC CSPRGGLTGETQYF
TRBJ2-1 NA NA TRBV29-1 TGCAGCGTCGGACCTGAGGTAATCAATGAGCAGTTCTTC CSVGPEVINEQFF
TRBJ1-1 NA few TRBV29-1 TGCAGCGTTGCCGTCCCCTTACGAGCTTTCTTT CSVAVPLRAFF
TRBJ1-2 TRBD1 few TRBV12-3/TRBV12-4 TGTGCCAGCAGTTTGGGGGGGACAGACCCTTTCTATGGCTACACCTTC CASSLGGTDPFYGYTF
TRBJ1-5 NA NA TRBV27 TGTGCCAGCAGTTCAGGGGCATCCTGGGGCAATCAGCCCCAGCATTTT CASSSGASWGNQPQHF
TRBJ2-1 NA NA TRBV12-3/TRBV12-4 TGTGCCAGCAGACCCCGGGACTCGAGCTCCTACAATGAGCAGTTCTTC CASRPRDSSSYNEQFF
TRBJ2-7 TRBD2 few TRBV20-1 TGCAGTGCTAGCAAACTAGCGGGCCGCTCCTACGAGCAGTACTTC CSASKLAGRSYEQYF
TRBJ1-1 TRBD1 NA TRBV6-5 TGTGCCAGCAGTTTCCAGGGGGCTTTCTTGGAAGCTTTCTTT CASSFQGAFLEAFF
TRBJ2-1 TRBD1 NA TRBV5-5 TGTGCCAGCAGCCCCCCGACAGGGGCTCCAGGGAATGAGCAGTTCTTC CASSPPTGAPGNEQFF
TRBJ2-5 NA few TRBV7-2 TGTGCCAGCAGTTACACTCCCGCGGGACGAGAGCAGTACTTC CASSYTPAGREQYF
TRBJ2-1 NA NA TRBV7-2 TGTGCCAGCAGCGCTCCTAGCGCCTACAATGAGCAGTTCTTC CASSAPSAYNEQFF
TRBJ2-5 TRBD1 few TRBV29-1 TGCAGCGTTGAACAGGGGGCGATGTATGCGGAGACCCAGTACTTC CSVEQGAMYAETQYF
TRBJ2-1 TRBD2 once TRBV7-9 TGTGCCAGCAGCACTAATAGGCGGGAGGGTTACAATGAGCAGTTCTTC CASSTNRREGYNEQFF
TRBJ1-2 NA NA TRBV20-1 TGCAGTGCTCTAGCCCTGACAGACTCCTATGGCTACACCTTC CSALALTDSYGYTF
TRBJ2-5 TRBD1 NA TRBV6-2/TRBV6-3 TGTGCCAGCAGTTACTCGACAGGGCGTGGGACCCAGTACTTC CASSYSTGRGTQYF